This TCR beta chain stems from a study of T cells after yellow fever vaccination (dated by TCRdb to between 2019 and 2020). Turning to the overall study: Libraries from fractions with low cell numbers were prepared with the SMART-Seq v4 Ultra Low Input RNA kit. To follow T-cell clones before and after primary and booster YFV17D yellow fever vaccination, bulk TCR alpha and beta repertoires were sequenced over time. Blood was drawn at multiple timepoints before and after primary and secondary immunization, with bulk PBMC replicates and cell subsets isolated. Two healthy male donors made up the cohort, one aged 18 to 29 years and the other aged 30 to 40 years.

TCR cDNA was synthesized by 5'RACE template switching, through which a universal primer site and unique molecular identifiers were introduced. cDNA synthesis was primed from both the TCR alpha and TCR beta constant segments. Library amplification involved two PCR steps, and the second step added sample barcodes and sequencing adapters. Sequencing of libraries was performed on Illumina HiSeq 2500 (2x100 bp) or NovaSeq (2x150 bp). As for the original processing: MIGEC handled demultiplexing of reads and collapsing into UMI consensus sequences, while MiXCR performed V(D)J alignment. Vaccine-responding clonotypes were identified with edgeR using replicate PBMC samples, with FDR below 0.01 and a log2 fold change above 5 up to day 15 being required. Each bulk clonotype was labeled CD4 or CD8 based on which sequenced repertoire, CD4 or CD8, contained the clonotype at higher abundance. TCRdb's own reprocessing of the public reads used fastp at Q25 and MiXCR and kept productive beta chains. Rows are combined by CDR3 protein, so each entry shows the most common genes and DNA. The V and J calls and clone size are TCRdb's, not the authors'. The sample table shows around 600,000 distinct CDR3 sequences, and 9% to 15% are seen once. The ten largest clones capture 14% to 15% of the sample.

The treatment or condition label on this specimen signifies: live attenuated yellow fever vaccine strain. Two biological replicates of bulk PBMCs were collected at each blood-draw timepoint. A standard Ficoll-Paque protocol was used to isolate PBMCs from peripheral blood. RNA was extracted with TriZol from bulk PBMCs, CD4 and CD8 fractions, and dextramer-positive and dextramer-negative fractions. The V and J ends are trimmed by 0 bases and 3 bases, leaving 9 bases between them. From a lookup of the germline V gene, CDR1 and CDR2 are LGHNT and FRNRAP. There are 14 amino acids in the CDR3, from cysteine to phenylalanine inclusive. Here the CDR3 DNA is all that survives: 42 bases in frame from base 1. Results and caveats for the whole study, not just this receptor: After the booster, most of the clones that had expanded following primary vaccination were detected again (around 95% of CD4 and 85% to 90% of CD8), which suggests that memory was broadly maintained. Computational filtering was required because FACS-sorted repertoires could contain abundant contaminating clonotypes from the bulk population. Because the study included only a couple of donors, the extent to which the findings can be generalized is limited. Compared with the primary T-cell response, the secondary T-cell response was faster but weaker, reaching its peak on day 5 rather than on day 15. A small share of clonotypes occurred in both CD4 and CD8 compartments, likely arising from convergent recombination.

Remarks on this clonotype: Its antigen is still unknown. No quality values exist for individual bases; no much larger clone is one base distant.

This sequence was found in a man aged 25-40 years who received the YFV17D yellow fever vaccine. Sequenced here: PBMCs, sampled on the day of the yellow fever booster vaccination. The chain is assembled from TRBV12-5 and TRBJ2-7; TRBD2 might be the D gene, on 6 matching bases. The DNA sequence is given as TGTGCTAGTGGTTTGGTATTGGGGGGCTACGAGCAGTACTTC. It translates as CASGLVLGGYEQYF.